Below, one T cell receptor beta chain is given with its context. Its antigen is as yet unknown. This specimen comes from a study of human T cells and chemical hapten exposure. On the study more broadly: It was small differences in pooled library volume that mainly caused per-sample TCR yields to vary. Regarding the study as a whole: All donors were alopecia patients, so their immunity may differ from that of healthy people.

This sample's time point: patch test 1, 2 weeks after DPC sensitization. This sample's treatment: therapeutic diphenylcyclopropenone sensitization with weekly scalp DPC. Blood collection took place prior to placing each patch test. In the original analysis: Sampled TCR counts reached a median of roughly 100,000 per sample, with values ranging from roughly 20,000 to 700,000. Each CDR3 protein is one row after TCRdb ran MiXCR on the RACE reads. TCRdb's processing, not the study's, gives the V and J calls here. The table lists roughly 180,000 distinct CDR3 sequences, about 22% of them singletons. The CDR3 is made up of 13 amino acids. The germline gives CDR1 SGHNT, CDR2 YYREEE (reference sequence). Trimming cost V 0 bases and J 15 bases; bases outside gene matches: 4.

The sequence was obtained from a woman aged 45 to 65 with alopecia areata. Some clones in this sample may be carry-over from other donors' samples. The chain has TRBV5-4 and TRBJ2-1; 12 bases agree with TRBD2. This material consisted of whole blood, taken in connection with sensitization to the hapten diphenylcyclopropenone (DPC). Here the CDR3 reads CASSLASGRAPFF. CDR3 DNA: TGTGCCAGCAGCTTGGCTAGCGGGAGGGCCCCGTTCTTC.